This T cell receptor beta chain originates from a study of shared clonotypes between healthy human individuals. There are 14 residues in the CDR3. V lost 4 bases and J lost 10; bases outside the gene matches: 7. Germline lookup yields CDR1 MNHNY and CDR2 SVGAGI (reference sequence). Method: immunoSEQ multiplex PCR; TCRdb's copy keeps in-frame clones and lacks some. Seen here are about 530,000 clones, 96% observed once, and the top ten hold 0.06%. The rearrangement links TRBV6-6 to TRBJ1-6; 7 bases map to TRBD1. Sequences were obtained from naive CD4+ T cells sorted from blood. Subset meaning: CD45RA+ positively selected. The clonotype was recovered from a woman in her 30s in good health. The CDR3 sequence: CASSWDSGRSPLHF. The CDR3 DNA sequence: TGTGCCAGCAGTTGGGACAGCGGCCGATCACCCCTCCACTTT.